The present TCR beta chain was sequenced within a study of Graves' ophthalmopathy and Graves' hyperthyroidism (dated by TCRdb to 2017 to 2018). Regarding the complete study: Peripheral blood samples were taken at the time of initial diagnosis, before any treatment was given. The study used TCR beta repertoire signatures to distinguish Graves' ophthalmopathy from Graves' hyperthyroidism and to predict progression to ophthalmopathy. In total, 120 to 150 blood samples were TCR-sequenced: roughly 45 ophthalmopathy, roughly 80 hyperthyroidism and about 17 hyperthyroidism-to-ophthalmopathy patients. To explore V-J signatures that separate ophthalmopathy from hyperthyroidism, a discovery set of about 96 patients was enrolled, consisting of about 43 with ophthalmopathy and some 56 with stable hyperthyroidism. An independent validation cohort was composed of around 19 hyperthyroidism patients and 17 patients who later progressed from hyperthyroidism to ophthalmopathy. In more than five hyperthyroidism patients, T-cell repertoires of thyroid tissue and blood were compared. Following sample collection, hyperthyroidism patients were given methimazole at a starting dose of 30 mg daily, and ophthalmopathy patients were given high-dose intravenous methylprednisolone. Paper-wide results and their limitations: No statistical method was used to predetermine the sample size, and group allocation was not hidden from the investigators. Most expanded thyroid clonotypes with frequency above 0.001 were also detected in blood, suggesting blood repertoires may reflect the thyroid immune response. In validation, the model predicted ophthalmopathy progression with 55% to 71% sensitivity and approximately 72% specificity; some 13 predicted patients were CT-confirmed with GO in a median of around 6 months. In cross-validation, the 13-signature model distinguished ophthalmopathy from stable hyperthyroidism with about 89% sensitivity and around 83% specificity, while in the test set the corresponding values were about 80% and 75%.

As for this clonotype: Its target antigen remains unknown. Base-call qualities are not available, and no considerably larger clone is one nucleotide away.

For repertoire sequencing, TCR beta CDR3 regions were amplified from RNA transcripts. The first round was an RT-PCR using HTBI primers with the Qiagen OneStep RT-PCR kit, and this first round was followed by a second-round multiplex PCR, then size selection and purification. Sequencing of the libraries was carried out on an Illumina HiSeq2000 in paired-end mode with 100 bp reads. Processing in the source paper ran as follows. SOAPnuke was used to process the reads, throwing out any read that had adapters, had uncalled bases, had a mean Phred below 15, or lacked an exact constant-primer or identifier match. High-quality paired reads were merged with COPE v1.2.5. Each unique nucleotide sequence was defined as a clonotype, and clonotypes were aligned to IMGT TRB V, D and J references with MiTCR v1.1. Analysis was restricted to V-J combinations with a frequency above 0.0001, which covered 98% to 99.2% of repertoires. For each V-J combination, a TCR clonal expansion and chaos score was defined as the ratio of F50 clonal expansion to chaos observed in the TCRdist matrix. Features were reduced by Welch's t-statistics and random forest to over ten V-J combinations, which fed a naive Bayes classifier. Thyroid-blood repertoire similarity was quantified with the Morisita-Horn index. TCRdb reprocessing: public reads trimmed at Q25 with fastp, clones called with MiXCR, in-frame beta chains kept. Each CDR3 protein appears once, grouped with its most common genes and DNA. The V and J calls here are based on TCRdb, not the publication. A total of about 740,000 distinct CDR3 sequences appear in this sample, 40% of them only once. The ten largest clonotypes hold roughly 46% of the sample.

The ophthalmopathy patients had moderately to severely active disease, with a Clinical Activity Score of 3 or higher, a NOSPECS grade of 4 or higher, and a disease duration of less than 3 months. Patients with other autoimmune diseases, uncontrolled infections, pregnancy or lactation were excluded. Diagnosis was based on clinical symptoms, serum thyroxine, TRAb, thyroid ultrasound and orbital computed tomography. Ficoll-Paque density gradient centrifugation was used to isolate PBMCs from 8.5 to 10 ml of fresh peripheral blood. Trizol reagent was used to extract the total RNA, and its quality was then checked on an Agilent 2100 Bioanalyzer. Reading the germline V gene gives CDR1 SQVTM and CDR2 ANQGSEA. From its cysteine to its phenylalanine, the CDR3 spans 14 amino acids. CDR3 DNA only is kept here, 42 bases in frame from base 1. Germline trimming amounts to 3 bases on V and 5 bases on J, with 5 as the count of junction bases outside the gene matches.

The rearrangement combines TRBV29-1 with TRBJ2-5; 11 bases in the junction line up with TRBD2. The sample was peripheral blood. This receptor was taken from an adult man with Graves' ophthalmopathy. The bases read TGCAGCGTTGAGAGACTAGCGGGGTTTGAGACCCAGTACTTC. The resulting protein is CSVERLAGFETQYF.